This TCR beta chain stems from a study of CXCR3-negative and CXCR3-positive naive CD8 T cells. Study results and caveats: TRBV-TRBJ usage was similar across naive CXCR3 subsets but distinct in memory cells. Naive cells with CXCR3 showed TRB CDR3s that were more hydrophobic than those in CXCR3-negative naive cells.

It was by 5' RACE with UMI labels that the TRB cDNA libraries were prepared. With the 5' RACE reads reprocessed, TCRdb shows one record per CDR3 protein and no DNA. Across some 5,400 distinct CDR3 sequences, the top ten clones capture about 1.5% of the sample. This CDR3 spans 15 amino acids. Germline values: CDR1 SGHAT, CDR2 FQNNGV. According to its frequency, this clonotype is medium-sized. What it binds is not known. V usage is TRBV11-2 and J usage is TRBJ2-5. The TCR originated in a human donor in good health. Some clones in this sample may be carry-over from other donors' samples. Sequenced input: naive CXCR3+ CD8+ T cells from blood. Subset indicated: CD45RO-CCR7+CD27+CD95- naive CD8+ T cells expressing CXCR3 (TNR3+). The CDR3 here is CASSPFRINQETQYF.